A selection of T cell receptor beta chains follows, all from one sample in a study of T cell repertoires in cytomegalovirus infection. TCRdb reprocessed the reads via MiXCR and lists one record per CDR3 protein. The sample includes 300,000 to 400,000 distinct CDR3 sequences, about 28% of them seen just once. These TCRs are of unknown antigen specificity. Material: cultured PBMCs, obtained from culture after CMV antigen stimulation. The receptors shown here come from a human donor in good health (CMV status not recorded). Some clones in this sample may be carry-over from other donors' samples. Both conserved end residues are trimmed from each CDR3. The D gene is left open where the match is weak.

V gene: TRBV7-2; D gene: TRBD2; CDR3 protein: ASSLSVAGYTGELF
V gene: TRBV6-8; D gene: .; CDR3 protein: ASSAPDTQY
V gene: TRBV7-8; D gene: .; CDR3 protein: ASSPGAGNQPQH
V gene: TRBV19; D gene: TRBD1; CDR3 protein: ASSPGTGRNTEAF
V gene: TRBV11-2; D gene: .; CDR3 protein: ANPERGGGETQY
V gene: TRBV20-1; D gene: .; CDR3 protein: SARDYPPGRQAF
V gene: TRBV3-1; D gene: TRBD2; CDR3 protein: ASSQGGSPYYEQY
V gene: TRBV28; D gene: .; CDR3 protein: ATAPINTGELF
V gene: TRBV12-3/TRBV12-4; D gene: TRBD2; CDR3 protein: ASSFPTSGRYEQY
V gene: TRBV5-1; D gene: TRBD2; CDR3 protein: ASSLERDNYEQY
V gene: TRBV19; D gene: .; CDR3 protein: ASSIRGETQY
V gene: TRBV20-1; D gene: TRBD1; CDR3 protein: SASADRDTGELF
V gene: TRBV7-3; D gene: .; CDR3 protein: ASSTGRVTEAF
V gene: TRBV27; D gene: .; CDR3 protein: ASSRGPGGYYGYT
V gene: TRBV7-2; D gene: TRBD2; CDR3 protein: ASSLVSSGIVTHNEQF
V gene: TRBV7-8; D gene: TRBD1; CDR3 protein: ASSLPLFVPGTEKNIQY
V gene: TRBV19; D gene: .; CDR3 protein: ASSTSREQF
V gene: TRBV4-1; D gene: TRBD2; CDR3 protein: ASSPGLAVNEQY
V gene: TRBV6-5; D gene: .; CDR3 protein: ASSYDSPDTGHHGNTIY
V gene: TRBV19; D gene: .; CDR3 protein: ASQTGGGYGYT
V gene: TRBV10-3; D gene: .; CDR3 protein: AVTIGATNYGYT
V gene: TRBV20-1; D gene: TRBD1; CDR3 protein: SARDLSGTGPNYGYT
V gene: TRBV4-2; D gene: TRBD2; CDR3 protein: ASRTSGGTYNEQF
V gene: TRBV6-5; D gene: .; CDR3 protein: ASSYGGFGESYNSPLH
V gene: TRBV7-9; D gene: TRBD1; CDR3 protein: ASSLSFPGTGNYEQY
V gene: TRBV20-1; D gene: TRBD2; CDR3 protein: SARALAGSYEQY
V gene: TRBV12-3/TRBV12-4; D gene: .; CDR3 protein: ASSVGNSGNTIY
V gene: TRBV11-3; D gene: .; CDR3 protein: ASSLFFGYEQY
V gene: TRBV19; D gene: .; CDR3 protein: ASSMSLGAEAF
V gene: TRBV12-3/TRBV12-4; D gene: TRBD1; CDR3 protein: ASSPTGGWYGYT
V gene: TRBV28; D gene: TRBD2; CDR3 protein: ASSPGGLAGGTDTQY
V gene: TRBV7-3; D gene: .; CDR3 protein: ASSATLMTEAF
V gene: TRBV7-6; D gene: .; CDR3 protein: ASSLTPNEQF
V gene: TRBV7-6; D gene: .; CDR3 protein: ASSLEGQSYNSPLH
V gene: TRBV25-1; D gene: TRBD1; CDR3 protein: ASSTQGEGYT
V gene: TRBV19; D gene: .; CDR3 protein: ASSPAGWTRPELNYGYT
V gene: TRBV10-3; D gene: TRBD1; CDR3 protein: ASSRGQGPNGELF
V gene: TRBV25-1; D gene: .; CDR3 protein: ASSEFSSPLH
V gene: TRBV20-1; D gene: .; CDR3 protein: SARDELYRVSGELF
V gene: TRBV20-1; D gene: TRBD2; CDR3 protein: SASGTSGGGQY
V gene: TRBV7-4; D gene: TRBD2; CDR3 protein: ASSSGRLTDTQY
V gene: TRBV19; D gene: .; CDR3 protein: ASSRKGTEETQY
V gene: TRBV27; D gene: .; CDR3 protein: ASSDYMGAF
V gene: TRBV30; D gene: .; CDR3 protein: AWSVFSLGYT
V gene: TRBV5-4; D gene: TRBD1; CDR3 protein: ASSRDRVGSGANVLT
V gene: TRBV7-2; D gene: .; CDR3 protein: ASSLWVGPNTEAF
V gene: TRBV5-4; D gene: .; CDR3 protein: ASSSGVGGFVETQY
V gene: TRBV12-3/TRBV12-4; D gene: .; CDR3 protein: ASSLIPRDLPNTGELF